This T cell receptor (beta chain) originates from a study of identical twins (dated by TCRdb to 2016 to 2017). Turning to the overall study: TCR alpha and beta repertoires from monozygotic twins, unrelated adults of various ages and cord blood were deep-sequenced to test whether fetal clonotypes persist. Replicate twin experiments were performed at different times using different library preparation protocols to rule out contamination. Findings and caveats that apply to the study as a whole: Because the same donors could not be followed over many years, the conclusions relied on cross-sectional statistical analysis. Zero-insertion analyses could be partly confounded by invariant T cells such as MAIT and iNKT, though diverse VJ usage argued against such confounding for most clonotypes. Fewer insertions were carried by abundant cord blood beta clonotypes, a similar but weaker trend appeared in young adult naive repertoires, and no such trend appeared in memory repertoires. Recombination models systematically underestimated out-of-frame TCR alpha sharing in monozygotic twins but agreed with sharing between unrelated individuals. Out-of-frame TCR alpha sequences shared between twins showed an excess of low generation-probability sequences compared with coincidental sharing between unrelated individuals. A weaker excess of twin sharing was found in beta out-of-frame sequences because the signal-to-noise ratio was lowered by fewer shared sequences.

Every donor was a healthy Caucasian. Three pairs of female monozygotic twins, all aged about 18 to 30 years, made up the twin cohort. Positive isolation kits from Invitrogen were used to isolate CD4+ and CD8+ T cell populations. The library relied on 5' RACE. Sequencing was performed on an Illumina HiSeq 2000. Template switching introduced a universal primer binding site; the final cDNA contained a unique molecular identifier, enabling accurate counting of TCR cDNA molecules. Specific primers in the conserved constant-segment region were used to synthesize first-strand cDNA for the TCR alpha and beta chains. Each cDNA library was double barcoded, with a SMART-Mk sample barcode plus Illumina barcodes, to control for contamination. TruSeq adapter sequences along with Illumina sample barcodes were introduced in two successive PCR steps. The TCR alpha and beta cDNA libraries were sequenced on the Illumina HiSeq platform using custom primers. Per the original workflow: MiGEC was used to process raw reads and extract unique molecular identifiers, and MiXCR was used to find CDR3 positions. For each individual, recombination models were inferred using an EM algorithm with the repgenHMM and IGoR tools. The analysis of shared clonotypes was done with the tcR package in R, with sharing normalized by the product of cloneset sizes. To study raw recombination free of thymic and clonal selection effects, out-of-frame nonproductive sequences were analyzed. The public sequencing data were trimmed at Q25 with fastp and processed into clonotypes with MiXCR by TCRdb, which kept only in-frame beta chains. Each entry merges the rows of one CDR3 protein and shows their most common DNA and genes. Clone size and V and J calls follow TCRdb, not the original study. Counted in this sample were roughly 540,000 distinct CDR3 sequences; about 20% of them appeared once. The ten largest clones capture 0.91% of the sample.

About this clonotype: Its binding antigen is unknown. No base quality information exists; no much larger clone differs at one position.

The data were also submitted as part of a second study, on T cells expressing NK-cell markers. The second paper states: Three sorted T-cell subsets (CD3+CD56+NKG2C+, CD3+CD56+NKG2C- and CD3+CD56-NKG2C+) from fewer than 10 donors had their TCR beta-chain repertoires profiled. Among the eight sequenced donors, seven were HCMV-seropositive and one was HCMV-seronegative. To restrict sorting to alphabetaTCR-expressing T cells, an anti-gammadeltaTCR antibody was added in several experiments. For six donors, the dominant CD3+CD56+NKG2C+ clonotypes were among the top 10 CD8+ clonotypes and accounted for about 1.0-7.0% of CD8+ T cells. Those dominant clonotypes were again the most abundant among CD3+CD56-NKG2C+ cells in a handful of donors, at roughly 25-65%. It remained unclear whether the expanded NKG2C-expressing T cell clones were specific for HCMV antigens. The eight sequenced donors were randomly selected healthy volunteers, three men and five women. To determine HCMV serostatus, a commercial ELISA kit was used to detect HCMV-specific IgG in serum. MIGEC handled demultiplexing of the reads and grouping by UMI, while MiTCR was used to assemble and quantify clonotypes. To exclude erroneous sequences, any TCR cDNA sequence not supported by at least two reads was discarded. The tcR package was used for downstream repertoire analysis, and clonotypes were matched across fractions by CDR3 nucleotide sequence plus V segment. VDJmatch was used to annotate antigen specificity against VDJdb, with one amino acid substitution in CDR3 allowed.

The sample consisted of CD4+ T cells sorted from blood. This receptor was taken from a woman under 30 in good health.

The nucleotide sequence is given as TGTGCCATCAGTGAGTTCGAGGGGGCCACTGAAGCTTTCTTT. Translated, this gives CAISEFEGATEAFF. The rearrangement joined TRBV10-3 to TRBJ1-1, with 7 junctional bases fitting TRBD1. Measured from the cysteine to the phenylalanine, the CDR3 is 14 residues long. Left in the record is the CDR3 DNA by itself, 42 bases read in frame from the first base. CDR1 ENHRY and CDR2 SYGVKD were looked up in the germline V gene. Trimming leaves V shorter by 1 base and J shorter by 4 bases, with the junction holding 3 bases beyond the gene matches.